Included here is one TCR beta chain sequence, with context. The record originates from a study of CD8 T cells in Susac syndrome. Reverse transcription of roughly 0.45 to 1 ug RNA used random hexamers. A multiplex approach, immunoSEQ multiplex PCR, amplified TCR beta CDR3 across 54 Vbeta and 13 Jbeta. TCRdb recomputed calls from the immunoSEQ multiplex PCR reads with MiXCR, one row per CDR3 protein. The profile shows some 95,000 distinct CDR3 sequences, approximately 92% of them singletons. Trimming took 3 bases from V and 6 from J; bases not matched to a gene: 2. Germline V gene lookup returns CDR1 MNHEY and CDR2 SMNVEV (reference sequence). The CDR3 has 13 amino acids. The sequenced target, TCR beta, came from blood CD8+ and CD4+ T cells.

The sequence was obtained from a human donor in good health. Sequenced: CD8+ T cells from PBMCs. This chain uses TRBV27 with TRBJ1-1; 9 nucleotides match TRBD1. The CDR3 DNA is TGTGCCAGCAGTTTTAGACAGGGGGCTGAAGCTTTCTTT. Encoded protein: CASSFRQGAEAFF.